This entry lists 13 T cell receptor beta chains sequenced from one sample in a study of post-analysis software for immune sequencing data. The study, taken as a whole, reports: Controls showed lower frequencies than patients for roughly five TRBV segments, and TRBV5-6, TRBV5-1 and TRBV20-1 were among these.

These TCRs are of unknown antigen specificity. Unique molecular identifiers featured in each of the TCR beta cDNA libraries. MiXCR, run by TCRdb on the PCR reads, gives a single entry per CDR3 protein. The sample records 700,000 to 900,000 distinct CDR3 sequences, around 45% being singletons. Sequencing was done on a sample of blood. Receptor source: a girl aged 5-17 years with multiple sclerosis.

This clonotype was seen more than once but under ten times. The chain has TRBV12-3 or TRBV12-4 and TRBJ2-7; either TRBD1 or TRBD2 may fit D (5 bases each). This CDR3 is built from 14 residues. Trimming pared 6 bases from V and 2 bases from J, leaving 14 bases between. The CDR3 coding sequence is TGTGCCAGCAGCTTCGGGACGGCTACCTACGAGCAGTACTTC. Translation gives CASSFGTATYEQYF.

J is TRBJ2-5 and V is TRBV18; 7 bases are shared with TRBD2. In germline, CDR1 is KGHSH, CDR2 LQKENI. The V segment lost 0 bases and the J segment 11 bases; nucleotides outside the gene matches: 6. The CDR3 length is 13 residues. CDR3 in amino acids: CASSPPAGVEQYF. CDR3 nucleotides: TGTGCCAGCTCACCACCGGCGGGAGTGGAGCAGTACTTC. Variable domain in full (rest from reference TRBV18 and TRBJ2-5): NAGVMQNPRHLVRRRGQEARLRCSPMKGHSHVYWYRQLPEEGLKFMVYLQKENIIDESGMPKERFSAEFPKEGPSILRIQQVVRGDSAAYFCASSPPAGVEQYFGPGTRLLVL.

The gene calls are TRBV5-5 and TRBJ2-4, with 7 bases fitting TRBD1. The germline gives CDR1 SGHKS, CDR2 YYEKEE (reference sequence). This CDR3 is 19 amino acids long. Trimming removed 0 bases from V and 0 bases from J; junction bases left unmatched: 12. CDR3 amino acids: CASSLGVGGSVIAKNIQYF. As DNA, the CDR3 is TGTGCCAGCAGCTTGGGTGTAGGGGGCTCGGTTATAGCCAAAAACATTCAGTACTTC. The full variable domain, completed using reference TRBV5-5 and TRBJ2-4, is DAGVTQSPTHLIKTRGQQVTLRCSPISGHKSVSWYQQVLGQGPQFIFQYYEKEERGRGNFPDRFSARQFPNYSSELNVNALLLGDSALYLCASSLGVGGSVIAKNIQYFGAGTRLSVL.

V gene TRBV6-1 combines with J gene TRBJ2-7, with D possibly TRBD1 on 6 matching bases. V dropped 1 base and J dropped 11 bases, with 18 bases sitting between them. The CDR3 extends over 14 amino acids. CDR1 and CDR2 (germline): MNHNS, SASEGT. The DNA of the CDR3 is TGTGCCAGCAGTGAAGTTGAGGGTAAGGGACAAAAGTACTTC. Translated, it gives CASSEVEGKGQKYF.

The CDR3 DNA sequence: TGTGCCAGCAGTTTTTTAACGGGTGACATCAATCAGCCCCAGCATTTT. Its translation: CASSFLTGDINQPQHF. This sequence joins TRBV12-3 or TRBV12-4 and TRBJ1-5, with unresolved D. The CDR3 has 16 residues. Trimming stripped 3 bases from V and 3 bases from J, with 15 bases between.

This chain uses TRBV7-2 with TRBJ1-4; maybe TRBD1 (6 bases). Trimming stripped 3 bases from V and 1 base from J, with 9 bases between. Germline V gene sequence: CDR1 SGHTA, CDR2 FQGNSA. CDR3 size: 15 residues. This CDR3 reads CASSLDRVTNEKLFF. The CDR3 DNA follows: TGTGCCAGCAGCTTGGACAGAGTAACTAATGAAAAACTGTTTTTT. The variable domain in full, with the rest retrieved from reference TRBV7-2 and TRBJ1-4, is GAGVSQSPSNKVTEKGKDVELRCDPISGHTALYWYRQSLGQGLEFLIYFQGNSAPDKSGLPSDRFSAERTGGSVSTLTIQRTQQEDSAVYLCASSLDRVTNEKLFFGSGTQLSVL.

The CDR3 reads CASTPRLGRYEQYF. In DNA, the CDR3 is TGTGCCAGCACCCCCAGACTAGGGAGGTACGAGCAGTACTTC. The rearrangement joins TRBV12-3 or TRBV12-4 to TRBJ2-7; maybe TRBD2 (6 bases). The CDR3 sequence is 14 residues long. V lost 7 bases, J lost 4 bases, and 17 bases lay in between.

This clonotype was picked up many times. V and J are TRBV10-1 and TRBJ2-5; 10 nucleotides align to TRBD2. The CDR3 loop spans 14 amino acids. V lost 5 bases, J lost 5 bases, and 5 bases stayed unmatched. The germline V gene has CDR1 WNHNN and CDR2 SYGVQD (reference sequence). CDR3 sequence: CASSPSGSRETQYF. Written as DNA, the CDR3 is TGCGCCAGCAGTCCTAGCGGGAGTAGGGAGACCCAGTACTTC.

This clonotype was recorded once. The chain couples TRBV29-1 to TRBJ1-1; a possible D gene is TRBD1 (5 bases). CDR3 length equals 13 residues. CDR1 and CDR2 from the germline V gene are SQVTM and ANQGSEA. Trimming removed 7 bases at V and 0 bases at J, with 12 bases between. As DNA, the CDR3 is TGCAGCGCCGGGGGGGGGATGAACACTGAAGCTTTCTTT. Protein product: CSAGGGMNTEAFF.

This clonotype was detected only a few times. The rearrangement joins TRBV6-2 or TRBV6-3 to TRBJ2-1; 7 positions match TRBD2. The CDR3 has 14 residues. CDR1 is MNHEY and CDR2 is SVGEGT in the germline V gene. V lost 5 bases and J lost 7; bases outside the gene matches: 8. In nucleotides, the CDR3 is TGTGCCAGCAGTGAAACTAGCGCTGGGAATGAGCAGTTCTTC. Protein: CASSETSAGNEQFF.

In regard to this clonotype: The junction departs from germline at one end; a sequencing error may be responsible. This rearrangement joins TRBV5-1 to TRBJ2-5; tentatively, D is TRBD2 (5 bases). This CDR3 spans 11 amino acids. Germline V gene sequence: CDR1 SGHRS, CDR2 YFSETQ. The CDR3 loop reads CASSPEGTQYF. The CDR3 nucleotides read TGTGCCAGCAGCCCCGAGGGGACCCAGTACTTC.

This clonotype is a singleton in its sample. One junction end does not reproduce the germline sequence, and a read error may be involved. This chain joins TRBV7-7 and TRBJ2-3; 7 bases are shared with TRBD2. CDR1 is SSHAT and CDR2 is FNYEAQ in the germline V gene (reference sequence). This CDR3 contains 14 residues. The CDR3 nucleotides are TGTGCTAGCAGCTTAGAGGGCGGGGGAGCTACGCAGTATTTT. Translated, it gives CASSLEGGGATQYF.

The chain links TRBV19 to TRBJ2-1; D call uncertain. Germline CDR1 reads LNHDA; CDR2 reads SQIVND (reference sequence). This CDR3 has 16 residues. V lost 8 bases and J lost 0, with 17 bases in between. Here the CDR3 reads CASSRRTASSYNEQFF. The CDR3 DNA reads TGTGCCAGTTCGCGACGGACCGCCAGCTCCTACAATGAGCAGTTCTTC.